Listed below are T cell receptor beta chains from one sample, sequenced in a study of T cell responses to AZD1222 COVID-19 vaccine. Profiled with immunoSEQ multiplex PCR; TCRdb holds only in-frame clones, not every one. This sample has about 150,000 clones; roughly 90% occur once, and the top ten carry 3% to 3.5%. Here the sequenced sample was peripheral blood, taken on day 0 of AZD1222 vaccination. The receptors originated from an adult in good health. Each CDR3 is given without its conserved first and last residue.

len,j_gene,v_gene,CDR3aa
12,TRBJ2-7,TRBV7-2,ASSPMPDSYEQY
15,TRBJ1-1,TRBV6-2/TRBV6-3,ASSTEDRVVRNTEAF
14,TRBJ2-2,TRBV4-3,ASSQDPGLGTGELF
13,TRBJ2-6,TRBV2,ASSDRSSGANVLT
10,TRBJ2-1,TRBV6-6,ASRYPYNEQF
12,TRBJ1-2,TRBV6-6,ASSSSGNSYGYT
14,TRBJ1-2,TRBV3-1/TRBV3-2,ASSQDIREAGYGYT
13,TRBJ2-7,TRBV10-1,ASTRVRGLLWEQY
14,TRBJ2-1,TRBV4-1,ASSQDPQGAGNEQF
14,TRBJ2-6,TRBV5-6,ASSLTGLSGANVLT
11,TRBJ2-7,TRBV25-1,ASSKTSGVEQY
14,TRBJ2-7,TRBV19,ASRDTPGTGSYEQY
11,TRBJ1-5,TRBV6-5,ATKQGYNQPQH
16,TRBJ2-5,TRBV5-4,ASSAWGVASRNQETQY
14,TRBJ1-5,TRBV2,ASTPLGGMGNQPQH
11,TRBJ1-5,TRBV7-9,ASSQFSNQPQH